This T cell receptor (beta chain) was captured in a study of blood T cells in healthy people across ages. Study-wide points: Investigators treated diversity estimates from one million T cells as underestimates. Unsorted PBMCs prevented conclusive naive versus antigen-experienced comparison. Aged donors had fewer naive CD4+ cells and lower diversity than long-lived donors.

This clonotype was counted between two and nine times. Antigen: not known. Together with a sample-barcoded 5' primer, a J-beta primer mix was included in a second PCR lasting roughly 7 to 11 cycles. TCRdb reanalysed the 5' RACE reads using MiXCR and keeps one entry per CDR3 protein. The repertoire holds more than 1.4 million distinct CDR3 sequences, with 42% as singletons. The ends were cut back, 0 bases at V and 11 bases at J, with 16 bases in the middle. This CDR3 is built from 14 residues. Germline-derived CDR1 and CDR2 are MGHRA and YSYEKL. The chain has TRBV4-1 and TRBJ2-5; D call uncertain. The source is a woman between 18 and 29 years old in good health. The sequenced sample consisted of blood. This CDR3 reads CASSQDQARNEQYF. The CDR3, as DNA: TGCGCCAGCAGCCAAGATCAGGCTAGGAATGAGCAGTACTTC.